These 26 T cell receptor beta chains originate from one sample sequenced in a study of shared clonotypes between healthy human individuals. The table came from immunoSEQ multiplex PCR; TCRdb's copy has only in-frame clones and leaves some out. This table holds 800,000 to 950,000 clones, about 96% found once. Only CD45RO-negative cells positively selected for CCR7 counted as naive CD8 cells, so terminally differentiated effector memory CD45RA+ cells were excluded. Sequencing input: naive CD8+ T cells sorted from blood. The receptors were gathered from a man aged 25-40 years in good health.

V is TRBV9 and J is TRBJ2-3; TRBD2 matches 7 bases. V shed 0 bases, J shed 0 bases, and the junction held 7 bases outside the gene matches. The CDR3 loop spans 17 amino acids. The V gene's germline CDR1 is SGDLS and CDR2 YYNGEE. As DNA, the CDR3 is TGTGCCAGCAGCGTAGGATCTAGCGGACCTAGCACAGATACGCAGTATTTT. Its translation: CASSVGSSGPSTDTQYF. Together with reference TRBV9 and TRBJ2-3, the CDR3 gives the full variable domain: DSGVTQTPKHLITATGQRVTLRCSPRSGDLSVYWYQQSLDQGLQFLIQYYNGEERAKGNILERFSAQQFPDLHSELNLSSLELGDSALYFCASSVGSSGPSTDTQYFGPGTRLTVL.

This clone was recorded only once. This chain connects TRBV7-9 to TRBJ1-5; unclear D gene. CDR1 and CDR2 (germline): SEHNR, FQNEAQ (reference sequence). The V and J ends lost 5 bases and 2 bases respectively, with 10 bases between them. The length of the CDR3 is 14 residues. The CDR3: CASSGGVGNQPQHF. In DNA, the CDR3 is TGTGCCAGCAGCGGCGGGGTGGGCAATCAGCCCCAGCATTTT.

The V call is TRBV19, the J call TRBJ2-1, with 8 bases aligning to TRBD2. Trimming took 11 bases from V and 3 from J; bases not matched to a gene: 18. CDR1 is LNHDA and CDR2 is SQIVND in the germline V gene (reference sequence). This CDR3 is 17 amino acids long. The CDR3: CASQVGSSGHVYNEQFF. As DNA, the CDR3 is TGTGCCTCCCAGGTTGGATCTAGCGGGCACGTCTACAATGAGCAGTTCTTC.

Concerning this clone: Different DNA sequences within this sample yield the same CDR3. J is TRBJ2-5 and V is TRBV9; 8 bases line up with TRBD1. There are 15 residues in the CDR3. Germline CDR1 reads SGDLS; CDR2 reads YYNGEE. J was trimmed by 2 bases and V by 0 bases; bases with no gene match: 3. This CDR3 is CASSVGNRGQETQYF. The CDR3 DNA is TGTGCCAGCAGCGTAGGTAACAGGGGGCAAGAGACCCAGTACTTC.

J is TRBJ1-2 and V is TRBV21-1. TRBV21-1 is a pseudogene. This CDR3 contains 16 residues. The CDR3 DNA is TGTGCCAGCAGCCGACGATCCCCTAAAAGATGGTATGGCTACACCTTC. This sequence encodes CASSRRSPKRWYGYTF.

CDR3 sequence reads: CASSVFNEQFF. The CDR3 nucleotides read TGTGCCAGCTCAGTTTTCAATGAGCAGTTCTTC. V gene TRBV27 combines with J gene TRBJ2-1, with no clear D. The CDR3 sequence is 11 residues long. Germline CDR1 MNHEY, CDR2 SMNVEV (reference sequence). Trimming removed 8 bases from V and 6 bases from J, with 8 bases in between.

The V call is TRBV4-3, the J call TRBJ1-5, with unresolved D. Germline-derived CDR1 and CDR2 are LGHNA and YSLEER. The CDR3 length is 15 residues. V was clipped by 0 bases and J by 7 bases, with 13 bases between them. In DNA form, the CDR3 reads TGCGCCAGCAGCCAAGATCTCGGAGGGCGGCAGCCCCAGCATTTT. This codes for CASSQDLGGRQPQHF.

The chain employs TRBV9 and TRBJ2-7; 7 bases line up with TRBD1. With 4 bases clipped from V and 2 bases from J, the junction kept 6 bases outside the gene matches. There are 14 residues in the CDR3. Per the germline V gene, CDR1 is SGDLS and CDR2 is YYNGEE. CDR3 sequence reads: CASSPGTVTYEQYF. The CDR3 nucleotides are TGTGCCAGCAGCCCCGGGACAGTCACCTACGAGCAGTACTTC.

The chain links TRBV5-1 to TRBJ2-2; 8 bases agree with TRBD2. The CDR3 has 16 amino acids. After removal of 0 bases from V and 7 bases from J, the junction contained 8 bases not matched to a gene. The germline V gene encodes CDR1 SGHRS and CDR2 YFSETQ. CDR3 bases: TGCGCCAGCAGCTTGGCCGTCGCGGGAGGTGACGGGGAGCTGTTTTTT. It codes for CASSLAVAGGDGELFF.

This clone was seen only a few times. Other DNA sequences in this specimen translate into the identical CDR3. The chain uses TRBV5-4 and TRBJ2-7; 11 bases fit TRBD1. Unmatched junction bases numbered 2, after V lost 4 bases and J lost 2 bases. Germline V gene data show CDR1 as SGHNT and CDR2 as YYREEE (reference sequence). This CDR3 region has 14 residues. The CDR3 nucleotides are TGTGCCAGCAGCCCGGGACAGGGGGCCTACGAGCAGTACTTC. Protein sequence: CASSPGQGAYEQYF.

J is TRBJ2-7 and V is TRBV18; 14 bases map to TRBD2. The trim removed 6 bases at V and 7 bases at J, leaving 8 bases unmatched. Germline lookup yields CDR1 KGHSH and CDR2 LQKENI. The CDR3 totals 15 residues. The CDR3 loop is CASSTGLAGVKEQYF. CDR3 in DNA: TGTGCCAGCTCGACGGGACTAGCGGGAGTGAAAGAGCAGTACTTC.

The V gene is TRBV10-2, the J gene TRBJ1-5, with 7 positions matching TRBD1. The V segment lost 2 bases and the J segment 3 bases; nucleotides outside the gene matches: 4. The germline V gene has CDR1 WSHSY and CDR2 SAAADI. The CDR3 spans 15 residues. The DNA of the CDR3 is TGCGCCAGCAGTGAGGAGGGGGCCTACAATCAGCCCCAGCATTTT. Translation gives CASSEEGAYNQPQHF.

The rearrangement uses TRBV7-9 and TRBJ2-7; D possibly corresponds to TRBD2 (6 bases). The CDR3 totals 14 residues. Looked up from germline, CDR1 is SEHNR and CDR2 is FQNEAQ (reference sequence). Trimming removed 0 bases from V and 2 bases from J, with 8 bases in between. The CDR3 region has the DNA TGTGCCAGCAGCTTAGCCGGGAGCACCTACGAGCAGTACTTC. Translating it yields CASSLAGSTYEQYF.

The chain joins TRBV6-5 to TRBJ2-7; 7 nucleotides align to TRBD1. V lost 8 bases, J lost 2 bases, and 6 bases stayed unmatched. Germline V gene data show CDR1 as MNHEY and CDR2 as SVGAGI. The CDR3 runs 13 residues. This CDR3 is CASSRGQTYEQYF. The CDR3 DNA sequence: TGTGCCAGCTCCAGGGGACAGACCTACGAGCAGTACTTC.

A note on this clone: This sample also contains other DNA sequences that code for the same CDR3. The CDR3 loop is CASSPGGYEQYF. The CDR3, as DNA: TGTGCCAGCAGCCCCGGTGGCTACGAGCAGTACTTC. This sequence joins TRBV4-2 and TRBJ2-7; D unresolved. V lost 4 bases, J lost 3 bases, and 7 bases lay in between. Germline V gene lookup returns CDR1 LGHNA and CDR2 YNFKEQ. This CDR3 is built from 12 residues.

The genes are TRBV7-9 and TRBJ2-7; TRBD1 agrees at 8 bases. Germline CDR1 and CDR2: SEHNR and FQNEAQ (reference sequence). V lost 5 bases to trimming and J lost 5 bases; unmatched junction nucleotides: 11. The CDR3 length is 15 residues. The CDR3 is CASSPLTGAGDEQYF. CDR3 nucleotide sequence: TGTGCCAGCAGCCCCTTGACAGGGGCCGGCGACGAGCAGTACTTC.

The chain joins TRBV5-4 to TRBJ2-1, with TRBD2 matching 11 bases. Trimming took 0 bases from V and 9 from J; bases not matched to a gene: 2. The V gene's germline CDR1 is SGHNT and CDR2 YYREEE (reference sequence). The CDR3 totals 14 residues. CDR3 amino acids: CASSLDLAGGEQFF. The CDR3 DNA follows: TGTGCCAGCAGCTTGGATCTAGCGGGAGGTGAGCAGTTCTTC.

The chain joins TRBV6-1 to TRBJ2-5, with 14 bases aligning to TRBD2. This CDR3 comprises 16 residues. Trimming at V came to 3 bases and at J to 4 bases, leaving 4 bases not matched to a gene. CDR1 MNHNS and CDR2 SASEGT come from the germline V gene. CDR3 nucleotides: TGTGCCAGCAGTGAGACTAGCGGGAGGGCCGCAGAGACCCAGTACTTC. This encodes CASSETSGRAAETQYF.

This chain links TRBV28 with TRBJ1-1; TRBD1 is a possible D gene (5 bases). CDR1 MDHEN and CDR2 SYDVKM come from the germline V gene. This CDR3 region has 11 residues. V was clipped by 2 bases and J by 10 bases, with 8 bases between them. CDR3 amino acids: CASSLGGVAFF. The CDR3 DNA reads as TGTGCCAGCAGTTTAGGAGGGGTAGCTTTCTTT.

As DNA, the CDR3 is TGTGCCAGCATTTGGACGGCCCTTGAAGCTTTCTTT. It is translated as CASIWTALEAFF. The rearrangement uses TRBV6-1 and TRBJ1-1; no firm D call. The V end was cut by 7 bases, the J end by 7 bases, with 13 bases between. Germline-derived CDR1 and CDR2 are MNHNS and SASEGT. The CDR3 runs to 12 residues.

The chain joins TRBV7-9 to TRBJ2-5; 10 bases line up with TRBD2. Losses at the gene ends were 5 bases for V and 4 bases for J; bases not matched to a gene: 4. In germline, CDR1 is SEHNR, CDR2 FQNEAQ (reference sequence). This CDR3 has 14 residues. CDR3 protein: CASSPSGSGETQYF. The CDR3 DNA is TGTGCCAGCAGCCCTAGCGGGAGCGGAGAGACCCAGTACTTC. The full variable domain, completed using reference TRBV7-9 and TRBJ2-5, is DTGVSQNPRHKITKRGQNVTFRCDPISEHNRLYWYRQTLGQGPEFLTYFQNEAQLEKSRLLSDRFSAERPKGSFSTLEIQRTEQGDSAMYLCASSPSGSGETQYFGPGTRLLVL.

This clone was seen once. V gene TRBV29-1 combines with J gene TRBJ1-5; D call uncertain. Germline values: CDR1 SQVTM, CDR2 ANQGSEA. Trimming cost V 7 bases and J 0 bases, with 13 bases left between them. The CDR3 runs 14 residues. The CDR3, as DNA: TGCAGCGCAGGATTTTGTTATAGCAATCAGCCCCAGCATTTT. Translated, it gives CSAGFCYSNQPQHF.

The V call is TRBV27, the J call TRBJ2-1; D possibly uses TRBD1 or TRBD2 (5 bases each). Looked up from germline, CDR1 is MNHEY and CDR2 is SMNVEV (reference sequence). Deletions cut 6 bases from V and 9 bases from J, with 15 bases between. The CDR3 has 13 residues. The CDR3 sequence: CASSGLTRGEQFF. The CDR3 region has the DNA TGTGCCAGCAGCGGCCTCACTAGGGGTGAGCAGTTCTTC.

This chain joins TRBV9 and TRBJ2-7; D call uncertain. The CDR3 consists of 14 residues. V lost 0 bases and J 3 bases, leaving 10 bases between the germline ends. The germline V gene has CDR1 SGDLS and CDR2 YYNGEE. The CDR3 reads CASSVEASDYEQYF. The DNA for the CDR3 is TGTGCCAGCAGCGTAGAGGCTAGTGACTACGAGCAGTACTTC.

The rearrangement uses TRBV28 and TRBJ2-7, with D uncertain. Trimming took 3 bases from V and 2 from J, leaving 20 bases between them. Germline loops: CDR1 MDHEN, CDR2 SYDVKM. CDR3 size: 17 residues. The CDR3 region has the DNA TGTGCCAGCAGTTTCGGTCGGCAGACCCTAAGGACCTACGAGCAGTACTTC. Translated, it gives CASSFGRQTLRTYEQYF.

CDR3 in amino acids: CATSLRDIIINEQFF. The CDR3 DNA reads TGTGCCACCAGCCTTAGGGACATTATCATCAATGAGCAGTTCTTC. The J gene is TRBJ2-1, the V gene TRBV15, with D maybe TRBD1 (6 bases). The CDR3 contains 15 residues. Trimming shortened V by 5 bases and J by 6 bases, and 17 bases separated the two germline ends. Germline V gene lookup returns CDR1 LNHNV and CDR2 YYDKDF (reference sequence).